Given below is one TCR beta chain in context. The data derive from a study of blood T cell repertoires in COVID-19. Produced via immunoSEQ multiplex PCR; TCRdb's table is partial and in-frame only. This table has 250,000 to 300,000 clones, over 75% appearing once. All enrollees were about 18 to 89 years old and from about 24 US areas. Which cohort a participant joined came from the clinical history participants gave. Donors in Cohort 3 who had recovered were those with two negative PCRs, healthcare professional clearance, or resolution of their symptoms. The germline V gene has CDR1 SGHDT and CDR2 YYEEEE. Trimming took 1 base from V and 1 from J; bases not matched to a gene: 5. The CDR3 runs 17 residues.

Input material: PBMCs or T cells enriched from blood (not recorded which). The sequence came from a woman aged 25 to 39 who had recovered from COVID-19. The chain uses TRBV5-6 and TRBJ1-3; 10 bases are shared with TRBD1. The CDR3 sequence: CASSLSRDRGSGNTIYF. The CDR3 nucleotides read TGTGCCAGCAGCTTGTCCCGGGACAGGGGTTCTGGAAACACCATATATTTT. Drawing the rest from reference TRBV5-6 and TRBJ1-3, the complete variable domain is DAGVTQSPTHLIKTRGQQVTLRCSPKSGHDTVSWYQQALGQGPQFIFQYYEEEERQRGNFPDRFSGHQFPNYSSELNVNALLLGDSALYLCASSLSRDRGSGNTIYFGEGSWLTVV.